This TCR beta chain was recovered during a study of blood T cell repertoires in COVID-19. Per the original data handling: Counts of nucleated cells, estimated from reference gene primer amplification, were obtained. The assay was immunoSEQ multiplex PCR, and TCRdb's table has in-frame clones only and misses some. V and J calls and clone size are copied from that table; D and trimming were computed from the DNA. The repertoire holds approximately 280,000 clones, with less than 85% as singletons. This CDR3 spans 16 amino acids. V lost 0 bases, J lost 4 bases, and 15 bases lay in between. Per the germline V gene, CDR1 is LGHDT and CDR2 is YNNKEL (reference sequence).

The V and J genes are TRBV3-1 (or the pseudogene TRBV3-2) and TRBJ1-2; no reliable D call. Sequenced sample: PBMCs or T cells enriched from blood (not recorded which). This receptor was taken from a woman aged 50 to 60 who had recovered from COVID-19. CDR3 DNA: TGTGCCAGCAGCCAAGATTACGGGTCGAGTTTCTATGGCTACACCTTC. It encodes CASSQDYGSSFYGYTF.